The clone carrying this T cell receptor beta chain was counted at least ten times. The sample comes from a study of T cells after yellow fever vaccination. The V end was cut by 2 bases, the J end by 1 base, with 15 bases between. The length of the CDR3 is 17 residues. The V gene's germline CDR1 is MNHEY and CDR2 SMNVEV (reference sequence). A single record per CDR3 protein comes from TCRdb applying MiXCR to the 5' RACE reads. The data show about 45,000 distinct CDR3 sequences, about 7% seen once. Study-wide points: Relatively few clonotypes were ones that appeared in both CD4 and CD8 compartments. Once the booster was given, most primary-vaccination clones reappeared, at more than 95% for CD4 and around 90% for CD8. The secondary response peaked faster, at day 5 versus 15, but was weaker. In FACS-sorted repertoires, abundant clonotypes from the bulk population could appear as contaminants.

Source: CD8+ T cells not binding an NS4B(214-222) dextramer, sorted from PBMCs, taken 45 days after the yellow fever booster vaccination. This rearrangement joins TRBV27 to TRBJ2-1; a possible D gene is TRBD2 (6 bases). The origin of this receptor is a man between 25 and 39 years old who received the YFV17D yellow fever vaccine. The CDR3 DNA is TGTGCCAGCAGTTTACCTCCCACCGGGAGTTCCTACAATGAGCAGTTCTTC. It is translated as CASSLPPTGSSYNEQFF.